Presented here are 28 T cell receptor beta chains from one specimen sequenced in a study of control samples from healthy donors and cancer patients. Method: immunoSEQ multiplex PCR; TCRdb's copy keeps in-frame clones and lacks some. The sample includes 80,000 or so clones, roughly nine tenths of them seen just once. Sequenced: blood. Receptors were obtained from a man in his forties or fifties in good health.

V usage is TRBV19 and J usage is TRBJ1-2, with D maybe TRBD1 (6 bases). The germline V and J ends were trimmed by 5 bases and 8 bases, with 21 bases remaining between them. The germline V gene encodes CDR1 LNHDA and CDR2 SQIVND (reference sequence). The CDR3 loop spans 15 amino acids. The CDR3 reads CASSATLGTPQGYTF. The DNA of the CDR3 is TGTGCCAGTAGTGCCACTCTCGGGACACCCCAAGGCTACACCTTC.

The chain combines TRBV30 with TRBJ1-3; D remains unclear. The CDR3 loop spans 13 amino acids. Looked up from germline, CDR1 is GTSNPN and CDR2 is SVGIG (reference sequence). Between the trimmed V and J ends, which lost 0 bases and 4 bases, there was a span of 7 bases. For the CDR3, the DNA is TGTGCCTGGAGTGTGACTTACGGAAACACCATATATTTT. Translation: CAWSVTYGNTIYF.

V usage is TRBV6-5 and J usage is TRBJ1-5, with 7 positions matching TRBD1. Germline CDR1 reads MNHEY; CDR2 reads SVGAGI. With V trimmed by 6 bases and J by 5 bases, 7 bases remained unmatched. The length of the CDR3 is 14 residues. The CDR3 reads CASSKDRVYQPQHF. CDR3 DNA sequence: TGTGCCAGCAGCAAAGACAGGGTTTATCAGCCCCAGCATTTT.

The V call is TRBV12-3 or TRBV12-4, the J call TRBJ1-2; unclear D gene. The V gene lost 3 bases and the J gene lost 6 bases, with 11 bases spanning the gap. This CDR3 region has 13 residues. The CDR3 DNA reads TGTGCCAGCAGTTTCGCCGCCCTAAATGGCTACACCTTC. Amino acid sequence: CASSFAALNGYTF.

V and J are TRBV27 and TRBJ1-5; D may be TRBD1 (5 bases). CDR1 MNHEY and CDR2 SMNVEV come from the germline V gene (reference sequence). Trimming pared 3 bases from V and 2 bases from J, leaving 11 bases between. CDR3 length: 15 residues. Written as DNA, the CDR3 is TGTGCCAGCAGTTTCTGGGACCAGCGCAATCAGCCCCAGCATTTT. As protein: CASSFWDQRNQPQHF.

J is TRBJ2-5 and V is TRBV19; D possibly corresponds to TRBD1 (6 bases). Germline CDR1 is LNHDA and CDR2 is SQIVND (reference sequence). The CDR3 spans 13 residues. The germline V and J ends were trimmed by 2 bases and 5 bases, with 9 bases remaining between them. Here the CDR3 reads CASSIQGLETQYF. As DNA, the CDR3 is TGTGCCAGTAGTATACAGGGGCTGGAGACCCAGTACTTC.

This sequence joins TRBV5-6 and TRBJ2-1, with a possible D match to TRBD2 (6 bases). CDR1 is SGHDT and CDR2 is YYEEEE in the germline V gene. V was clipped by 4 bases and J by 10 bases, with 12 bases between them. This CDR3 spans 12 amino acids. In DNA, the CDR3 is TGTGCCAGCAGCCTTGGGAGGAGGGAGCAGTTCTTC. Translated: CASSLGRREQFF. The full variable domain, rest sourced from reference TRBV5-6 and TRBJ2-1, is DAGVTQSPTHLIKTRGQQVTLRCSPKSGHDTVSWYQQALGQGPQFIFQYYEEEERQRGNFPDRFSGHQFPNYSSELNVNALLLGDSALYLCASSLGRREQFFGPGTRLTVL.

The V gene is TRBV30, the J gene TRBJ2-1, with TRBD2 matching 8 bases. CDR3 length: 15 amino acids. The V segment lost 4 bases and the J segment 4 bases; nucleotides outside the gene matches: 9. Looked up from germline, CDR1 is GTSNPN and CDR2 is SVGIG (reference sequence). The CDR3 spells CAWKYGGAVYNEQFF. CDR3 bases: TGTGCCTGGAAATACGGGGGGGCCGTTTACAATGAGCAGTTCTTC.

The chain recombines TRBV2 with TRBJ2-2; 11 nucleotides align to TRBD1. With 8 bases clipped from V and 7 bases from J, the junction kept 6 bases outside the gene matches. The CDR3 sequence is 14 residues long. CDR1 and CDR2 from the germline V gene are SNHLY and FYNNEI. The CDR3 protein is CASGRTGGDGELFF. The CDR3 bases are TGTGCCAGCGGAAGGACAGGGGGCGACGGGGAGCTGTTTTTT. The entire variable domain, with the rest obtained from reference TRBV2 and TRBJ2-2, is as follows: EPEVTQTPSHQVTQMGQEVILRCVPISNHLYFYWYRQILGQKVEFLVSFYNNEISEKSEIFDDQFSVERPDGSNFTLKIRSTKLEDSAMYFCASGRTGGDGELFFGEGSRLTVL.

This chain uses TRBV24-1 with TRBJ1-1, with TRBD1 matching 7 bases. This CDR3 is built from 13 residues. The trim removed 3 bases at V and 6 bases at J, leaving 3 bases unmatched. Germline values: CDR1 KGHDR, CDR2 SFDVKD. The CDR3 sequence is CATSDTTGAEAFF. CDR3 nucleotides: TGTGCCACCAGTGATACCACAGGGGCTGAAGCTTTCTTT.

The chain employs TRBV2 and TRBJ1-5; no clear D. The germline V and J ends were trimmed by 1 base and 5 bases, with 15 bases remaining between them. The CDR3 length is 16 residues. Germline lookup yields CDR1 SNHLY and CDR2 FYNNEI. CDR3 sequence: CASSEEVPAPYQPQHF. The CDR3, as DNA: TGTGCCAGCAGTGAAGAGGTCCCGGCCCCCTATCAGCCCCAGCATTTT.

The J gene is TRBJ2-2, the V gene TRBV7-8; TRBD1 might be the D (6 bases). CDR3 length equals 16 residues. CDR1 is SGHVS, CDR2 FQNEAQ, per germline. Trimming removed 2 bases from V and 4 bases from J, with 14 bases in between. CDR3 sequence reads: CASSLHRTQGTGELFF. The CDR3 region has the DNA TGTGCCAGCAGCTTACATAGAACACAGGGCACCGGGGAGCTGTTTTTT.

The chain uses TRBV19 and TRBJ1-3; 7 bases fit TRBD1. Unmatched junction bases numbered 5, after V lost 0 bases and J lost 9 bases. The CDR3 covers 14 residues. Germline lookup yields CDR1 LNHDA and CDR2 SQIVND (reference sequence). The CDR3 DNA sequence: TGTGCCAGTAGTATAGATGGGACAGTTCGCACCATATATTTT. It codes for CASSIDGTVRTIYF.

This clone appeared a single time. The rearrangement uses TRBV5-6 and TRBJ2-7; D not certain. Germline V gene sequence: CDR1 SGHDT, CDR2 YYEEEE. CDR3 length: 15 amino acids. V lost 3 bases to trimming and J lost 6 bases, with 19 bases between them. CDR3 coding DNA: TGTGCCAGCAGCTGGAAAAGGGTGGCAGTCAGCGAGCAGTACTTC. It encodes CASSWKRVAVSEQYF.

The rearrangement links TRBV7-2 to TRBJ2-1; 8 nucleotides line up with TRBD2. Unmatched junction bases numbered 3, after V lost 3 bases and J lost 8 bases. The CDR3 length is 13 residues. Germline CDR1 and CDR2: SGHTA and FQGNSA. Here the CDR3 DNA reads TGTGCCAGCAGCTTCGGGGGGGCCTATGAGCAGTTCTTC. Residues: CASSFGGAYEQFF.

The V call is TRBV5-1, the J call TRBJ1-4; 8 nucleotides line up with TRBD1. The length of the CDR3 is 15 residues. The ends lost 0 bases at V and 6 bases at J; junction bases unmatched: 4. Per the germline V gene, CDR1 is SGHRS and CDR2 is YFSETQ. CDR3 region: CASSLADREYEKLFF. CDR3 nucleotides: TGCGCCAGCAGCTTGGCGGACAGGGAATATGAAAAACTGTTTTTT.

This rearrangement joins TRBV7-9 to TRBJ2-2; D remains ambiguous. The CDR3 loop spans 14 amino acids. The V gene's germline CDR1 is SEHNR and CDR2 FQNEAQ (reference sequence). The V end was cut by 3 bases, the J end by 5 bases, with 10 bases between. This CDR3 is CASSLDGGTGELFF. CDR3 DNA sequence: TGTGCCAGCAGCTTGGACGGTGGGACCGGGGAGCTGTTTTTT.

The chain couples TRBV3-1 (or the pseudogene TRBV3-2) to TRBJ1-3; D is undetermined. The germline V gene encodes CDR1 LGHDT and CDR2 YNNKEL (reference sequence). The CDR3 runs 15 residues. The V and J ends lost 2 bases and 2 bases respectively, with 10 bases between them. CDR3 bases: TGTGCCAGCAGCCAAACCTTGGAGACTGGAAACACCATATATTTT. Its translation is CASSQTLETGNTIYF.

This clone was recorded once. The chain employs TRBV5-6 and TRBJ2-7, with D unclear. With 4 bases removed from V and 1 base from J, the gap between germline ends came to 9 bases. This CDR3 comprises 13 residues. The germline V gene has CDR1 SGHDT and CDR2 YYEEEE. CDR3 sequence (DNA): TGTGCCAGCAGCCCACCCCTATCCTACGAGCAGTACTTC. Its protein product is CASSPPLSYEQYF.

The rearrangement links TRBV2 to TRBJ2-1; tentative D call: TRBD2 (5 bases). The CDR3 covers 12 residues. Germline V gives CDR1 SNHLY, CDR2 FYNNEI. V lost 6 bases and J 10 bases, leaving 13 bases between the germline ends. For the CDR3, the DNA is TGTGCCAGCAGCGAGAGGGTAATAGAGCAGTTCTTC. This translates into CASSERVIEQFF.

The chain carries TRBV23-1 and TRBJ1-3; D gene unclear. TRBV23-1 is marked as an open reading frame, function uncertain. This CDR3 region has 16 residues. Trimming stripped 1 base from V and 0 bases from J, with 10 bases between. The CDR3 coding sequence is TGCGCCAGCAGTCAATTTGAAGACGGCTCTGGAAACACCATATATTTT. The encoded protein is CASSQFEDGSGNTIYF.

The rearrangement joins TRBV7-8 to TRBJ1-4, with D unresolved. Per the germline V gene, CDR1 is SGHVS and CDR2 is FQNEAQ. The germline V and J ends were trimmed by 5 bases and 5 bases, with 15 bases remaining between them. This CDR3 is 15 amino acids long. CDR3 protein: CASSQVSGPNEKLFF. The CDR3 DNA is TGTGCCAGCAGCCAAGTCTCGGGCCCAAATGAAAAACTGTTTTTT.

J is TRBJ1-2 and V is TRBV19; no clear D gene. V was pared by 5 bases and J by 7 bases, with 17 bases between. The CDR3 loop spans 14 amino acids. The germline gives CDR1 LNHDA, CDR2 SQIVND (reference sequence). CDR3 sequence (DNA): TGTGCCAGTAGTCCGTCGGGGAGTCGGATTGGCTACACCTTC. The encoded protein is CASSPSGSRIGYTF.

This clone was found a few times. V and J are TRBV6-5 and TRBJ1-4; D may be TRBD1 (6 bases). The germline CDR1 and CDR2 sequences are MNHEY and SVGAGI. V was pared by 7 bases and J by 16 bases, with 16 bases between. The CDR3 length is 11 residues. The CDR3, as DNA: TGTGCCAGCAAAGGCGGGACAATTCCGTTTTTT. Translating it yields CASKGGTIPFF.

V gene TRBV5-1 combines with J gene TRBJ1-4; D unresolved. The ends were cut back, 0 bases at V and 4 bases at J, with 10 bases in the middle. Looked up from germline, CDR1 is SGHRS and CDR2 is YFSETQ. This CDR3 has 15 amino acids. As DNA, the CDR3 is TGCGCCAGCAGCTTGGAAGGCAGTAGTAATGAAAAACTGTTTTTT. Its translation is CASSLEGSSNEKLFF. The entire variable domain, with the rest obtained from reference TRBV5-1 and TRBJ1-4, is as follows: KAGVTQTPRYLIKTRGQQVTLSCSPISGHRSVSWYQQTPGQGLQFLFEYFSETQRNKGNFPGRFSGRQFSNSRSEMNVSTLELGDSALYLCASSLEGSSNEKLFFGSGTQLSVL.

The chain employs TRBV19 and TRBJ2-7; 10 bases agree with TRBD1. The CDR3 runs 16 residues. Unmatched junction bases numbered 5, after V lost 3 bases and J lost 0 bases. Germline assignment: CDR1 LNHDA and CDR2 SQIVND (reference sequence). This chain's CDR3 is CASSIGGTGVSYEQYF. The CDR3 nucleotides read TGTGCCAGTAGTATTGGTGGGACAGGGGTCTCCTACGAGCAGTACTTC.

V gene TRBV11-2 combines with J gene TRBJ1-1; a weak D match, TRBD1 (5 bases). Trimming cost V 3 bases and J 6 bases, with 20 bases left between them. The CDR3 consists of 16 residues. Germline CDR1 and CDR2: SGHAT and FQNNGV. CDR3: CASSLNPGLTLAEAFF. CDR3 sequence (DNA): TGTGCCAGCAGCTTGAATCCGGGACTCACTCTTGCTGAAGCTTTCTTT.

V usage is TRBV6-5 and J usage is TRBJ1-1; 7 positions match TRBD1. V gave up 6 bases and J gave up 8 bases; unmatched junction bases: 9. CDR3 length equals 13 residues. Germline V lookup: CDR1 MNHEY, CDR2 SVGAGI. The CDR3 bases are TGTGCCAGCAGCCTATTCCAGGGGGAGGAAGCTTTCTTT. Translating gives CASSLFQGEEAFF.